This TCR beta chain came from a study of T cell responses to AZD1222 COVID-19 vaccine. Study information: Investigators merged groups given second doses at roughly 4 or roughly 12 weeks.

TCRdb's table, derived via immunoSEQ multiplex PCR, lists solely in-frame clones and lacks some. The sample records about 99,000 clones, about nine tenths being singletons. CDR1 is SGHTA, CDR2 FQGTGA, per germline. This CDR3 is 14 amino acids long. Trimming took 3 bases from V and 4 from J, leaving 11 bases between them. In the case of this clone: Its specificity is unknown.

Study results and caveats: Unmutated regions of variants are reportedly targeted by nearly half of spike-specific TCRs. Once two AZD1222 doses were given, Spike-specific TCR breadth and depth went up. Dominant CD4 TCR responses targeted spike regions 160-218 and 743-854.

This receptor was obtained from an adult in good health. The V gene is TRBV7-3, the J gene TRBJ2-3; possibly TRBD2 for D (5 bases). Source: peripheral blood, taken on day 0 of AZD1222 vaccination. The CDR3 spells CASSFRGRPDTQYF. As DNA, the CDR3 is TGTGCCAGCAGCTTCCGTGGGAGACCAGATACGCAGTATTTT.